This record covers a single T cell receptor beta chain. What it binds is not known. PCR amplification relied on 60 Vbeta primers (plus 13 Jbeta primers). TCRdb keeps only in-frame clones here, not all; method: immunoSEQ multiplex PCR. The sample has some 140,000 clones; roughly three quarters are singletons. The entry originates in a study of cytomegalovirus exposure and HLA in healthy donors. Study context: The Caucasian-associated ancestry cluster contained 75% to 85% of the roughly 400 genotyped donors. Overall study results and limits: The records held CMV serostatus as the only immune exposure information. Some 17,000 TCR beta sequences were associated with HLA alleles at 0.05 false discovery rate in a later analysis.

The ends were cut back, 4 bases at V and 4 bases at J, with 8 bases in the middle. CDR1 SGHRS and CDR2 YFSETQ come from the germline V gene. The CDR3 consists of 13 residues. The receptor was derived from a female donor in good health and CMV-seronegative. V usage is TRBV5-1 and J usage is TRBJ2-2; weak D call: TRBD1 (5 bases). The sequenced sample was PBMCs. The CDR3 region is CASSPGSTGELFF. CDR3 DNA: TGCGCCAGCAGCCCAGGGTCCACCGGGGAGCTGTTTTTT. Drawing the rest from reference TRBV5-1 and TRBJ2-2, the complete variable domain is KAGVTQTPRYLIKTRGQQVTLSCSPISGHRSVSWYQQTPGQGLQFLFEYFSETQRNKGNFPGRFSGRQFSNSRSEMNVSTLELGDSALYLCASSPGSTGELFFGEGSRLTVL.